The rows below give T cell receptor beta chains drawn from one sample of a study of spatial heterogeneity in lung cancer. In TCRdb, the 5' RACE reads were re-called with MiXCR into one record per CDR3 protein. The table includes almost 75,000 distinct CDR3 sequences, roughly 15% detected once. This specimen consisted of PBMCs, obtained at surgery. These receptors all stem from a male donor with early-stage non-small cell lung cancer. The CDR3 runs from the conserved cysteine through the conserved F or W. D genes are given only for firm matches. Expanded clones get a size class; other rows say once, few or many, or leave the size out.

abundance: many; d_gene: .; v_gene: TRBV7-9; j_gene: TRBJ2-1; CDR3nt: TGTGCCAGCAGCTTAGCGGGGGTTAAGTACAATGAGCAGTTCTTC; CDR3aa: CASSLAGVKYNEQFF
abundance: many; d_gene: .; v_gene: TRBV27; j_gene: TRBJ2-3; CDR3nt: TGTGCCAGCACCTGGGAAGGGACCGCCACGGGGACGCAGTATTTT; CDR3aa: CASTWEGTATGTQYF
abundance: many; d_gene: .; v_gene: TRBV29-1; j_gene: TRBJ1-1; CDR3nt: TGCAGCGTTTTAACTTCGAGACCCCTGGACACTGAAGCTTTCTTT; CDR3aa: CSVLTSRPLDTEAFF
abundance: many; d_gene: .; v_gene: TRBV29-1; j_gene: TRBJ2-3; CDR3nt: TGCAGCGTTGAAGACCCAGCCACAGATACGCAGTATTTT; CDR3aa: CSVEDPATDTQYF
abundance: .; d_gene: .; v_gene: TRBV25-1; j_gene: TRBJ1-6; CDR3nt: TGTGCCAGCAGGGACAGCTCCTATAATTCACCCCTCCACTTT; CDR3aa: CASRDSSYNSPLHF
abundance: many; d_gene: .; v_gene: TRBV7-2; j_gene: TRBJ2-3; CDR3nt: TGTGCCAGCAGTTCCACAGATACGCAGTATTTT; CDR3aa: CASSSTDTQYF
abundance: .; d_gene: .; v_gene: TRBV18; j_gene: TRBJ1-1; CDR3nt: TGTGCCAGCTCCCCCTTGTCCGTACCGAACACTGAAGCTTTCTTT; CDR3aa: CASSPLSVPNTEAFF
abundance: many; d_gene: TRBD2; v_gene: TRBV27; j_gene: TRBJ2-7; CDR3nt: TGTGCCAGCAGTCCTGGGACTAGCGGAGTCCAATTCTCCTACGAGCAGTACTTC; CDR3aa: CASSPGTSGVQFSYEQYF
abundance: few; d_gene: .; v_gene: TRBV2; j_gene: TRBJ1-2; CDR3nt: TGTGCCAGCAGTGGGACAGAATTTGCTGGCTACACCTTC; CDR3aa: CASSGTEFAGYTF
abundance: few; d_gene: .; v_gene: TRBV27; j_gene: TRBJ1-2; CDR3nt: TGTGCCAGCAGTTTATCTAACAGGGCAACGAGAGGCTACACCTTC; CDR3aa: CASSLSNRATRGYTF
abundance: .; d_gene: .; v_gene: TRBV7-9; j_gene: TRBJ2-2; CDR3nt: TGTGCCAGCAGACGGAGGGGGGAGACCACCGGGGAGCTGTTTTTT; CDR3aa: CASRRRGETTGELFF
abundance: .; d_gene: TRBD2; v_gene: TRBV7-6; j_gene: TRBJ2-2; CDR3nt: TGTGCCAGCAGCTTATACCCGCCGGGGGGGCGAAACACCGGGGAGCTGTTTTTT; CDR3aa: CASSLYPPGGRNTGELFF
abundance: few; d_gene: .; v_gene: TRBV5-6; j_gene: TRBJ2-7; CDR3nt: TGTGCCAGCAGCCCAACGGGGGAAGGTTACGAGCAGTACTTC; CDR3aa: CASSPTGEGYEQYF
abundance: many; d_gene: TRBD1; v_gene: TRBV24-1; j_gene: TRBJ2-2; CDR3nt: TGTGCCACCAGTGACCGGGACAGAGGGGGTTCGTTCGGGGAGCTGTTTTTT; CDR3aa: CATSDRDRGGSFGELFF
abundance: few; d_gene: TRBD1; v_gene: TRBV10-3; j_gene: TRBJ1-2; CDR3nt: TGTGCCATCAGTGAGTCGACGAGGACAGGGTTAGGCTACACCTTC; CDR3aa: CAISESTRTGLGYTF
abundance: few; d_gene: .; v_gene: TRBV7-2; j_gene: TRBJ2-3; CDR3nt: TGTGCCAGCAGCTTAGCCCGTGGGAATCCAGATACGCAGTATTTT; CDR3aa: CASSLARGNPDTQYF
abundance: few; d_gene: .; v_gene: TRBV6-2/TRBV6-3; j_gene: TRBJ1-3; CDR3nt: TGTGCCAGCAGTTACTTCCCGGAGGGAAACACCATATATTTT; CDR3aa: CASSYFPEGNTIYF
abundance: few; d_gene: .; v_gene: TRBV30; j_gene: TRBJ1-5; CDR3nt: TGTGCCTGGGCCGGGACCGTGAATCAGCCCCAGCATTTT; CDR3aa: CAWAGTVNQPQHF
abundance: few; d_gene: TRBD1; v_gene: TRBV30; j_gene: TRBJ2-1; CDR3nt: TGTGCCTGGAGTGTACTCACAGGGGGCGGCTGGTACAATGAGCAGTTCTTC; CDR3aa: CAWSVLTGGGWYNEQFF
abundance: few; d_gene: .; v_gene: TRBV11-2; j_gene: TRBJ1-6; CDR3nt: TGTGCCAGCAGCTTGTACACGAATTCACCCCTCCACTTT; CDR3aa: CASSLYTNSPLHF